This T cell receptor (beta chain) is drawn from a study of blood T cell repertoires in COVID-19. Overall study: Sites in the United States, Italy and Spain provided acute and convalescent COVID-19 samples. T cells, B-cell-depleted T cells, or PBMCs supplied cDNA or gDNA.

The protocol was immunoSEQ multiplex PCR, while the TCRdb copy is restricted to in-frame clones and leaves out a portion. The data show fewer than 250,000 clones, around 82% seen once. The J segment lost 5 bases and the V segment lost 5 bases, leaving 9 bases of the junction unmatched. Germline CDR1 reads MNHNY; CDR2 reads SVGAGI (reference sequence). The CDR3 covers 15 residues. Sample: peripheral blood. This rearrangement joins TRBV6-6 to TRBJ2-7, with TRBD1 matching over 10 bases. The sequence came from a man between 45 and 60 years old with active or convalescent COVID-19. The CDR3 region is CASSGPGQGPDEQYF. The CDR3 nucleotides are TGTGCCAGCAGTGGGCCGGGACAGGGGCCGGACGAGCAGTACTTC.